Listed below are T cell receptor beta chains from one sample, sequenced in a study of siplizumab effects on memory and regulatory T cells. Assay used: immunoSEQ multiplex PCR; TCRdb lists only in-frame clones, some missing. The sample carries 90,000 to 130,000 clones, just under 95% recorded once. Source material: CD4+ T cells sorted from blood. These receptors were taken from a human donor in good health. Each CDR3 is given with its conserved first and last residue. The D gene is left open where the match is weak. Rows give clone size only sometimes, using once, few, many, or a class for an expanded clone.

cdr3_nt | cdr3_aa | d_call | j_call | v_call | clone_size
TGCGCCACCGGAGGGCCCGGGGAGCTGTTTTTT | CATGGPGELFF | NA | TRBJ2-2 | TRBV10-1 | NA
TGTGCCAGCAGCCAACCACCGGGCCCTGAGGCGTACTTC | CASSQPPGPEAYF | NA | TRBJ2-7 | TRBV6-5 | NA
TGTGCCAGCAGCGGGAGAGAACCCGTCTGGCGGGAAGAGACCCAGTACTTC | CASSGREPVWREETQYF | NA | TRBJ2-5 | TRBV7-9 | NA
TGTGCCATCGGGCCAGACATTAAGGACACTGAAGCTTTCTTT | CAIGPDIKDTEAFF | NA | TRBJ1-1 | TRBV21-1 | NA
TGTGCCACCAGCAGAAAACTACAGGGAACTAATGAAAAACTGTTTTTT | CATSRKLQGTNEKLFF | NA | TRBJ1-4 | TRBV15 | NA
TGTGCCAGCAGCTTGGCCAGGTGGGAGACTACGCAGTATTTT | CASSLARWETTQYF | NA | TRBJ2-3 | TRBV5-4 | NA
TGTGCCAGCAGTTCCCCGGGTGGCTCCAAAAACATTCAGTACTTC | CASSSPGGSKNIQYF | NA | TRBJ2-4 | TRBV6-5 | NA
TGTGCCAGCAGGGAGGCCGGGGAGCTGTTTTTT | CASREAGELFF | NA | TRBJ2-2 | TRBV2 | NA
TGTGCCAGCAGCTTGCGGGGAAACTATGGCTACACCTTC | CASSLRGNYGYTF | NA | TRBJ1-2 | TRBV7-9 | NA
TGTGCCAGCAGCTTAGGAGCGAAATTTAATTCACCCCTCCACTTT | CASSLGAKFNSPLHF | NA | TRBJ1-6 | TRBV7-2 | NA
TGTGCCAGCAGCAGACTAGCGGGGGGGTACAATGAGCAGTTCTTC | CASSRLAGGYNEQFF | TRBD2 | TRBJ2-1 | TRBV7-2 | NA
TGTGCCAGTTTTTTCAGGGGAGTCTACACCTTC | CASFFRGVYTF | NA | TRBJ1-2 | TRBV27 | NA
TGTGCCAGTAGTACTGGGCCAGGGGGCTATGGCTACACCTTC | CASSTGPGGYGYTF | TRBD1 | TRBJ1-2 | TRBV19 | few
TGTGCCAGCAGTGAAGCTCGACGGGGAGAGACCCAGTACTTC | CASSEARRGETQYF | NA | TRBJ2-5 | TRBV2 | NA
TGTGCCAGCAGCCCTAGAGGGCAGGGGGTGGAAGAGACCCAGTACTTC | CASSPRGQGVEETQYF | NA | TRBJ2-5 | TRBV21-1 | few
TGTGCCAGCAGCTTAGTCGGGGGAATGAACACTGAAGCTTTCTTT | CASSLVGGMNTEAFF | NA | TRBJ1-1 | TRBV7-2 | NA
TGTGCCAGTAGTATAGGGCGCTTGAGGGGACAGGGCCTCAATCAGCCCCAGCATTTT | CASSIGRLRGQGLNQPQHF | TRBD1 | TRBJ1-5 | TRBV19 | NA
TGCGCCAGCAGCCGGGTCGGGGCAGGGGTCACTGAAGCTTTCTTT | CASSRVGAGVTEAFF | NA | TRBJ1-1 | TRBV4-1 | NA
TGCGCCAGCGCTTCGGGGAGGTGGGACATTCAGTACTTC | CASASGRWDIQYF | NA | TRBJ2-4 | TRBV5-1 | NA
TGTGCCAGCAGGGTGAACACTGAAGCTTTCTTT | CASRVNTEAFF | NA | TRBJ1-1 | TRBV2 | NA
TGTGCCAGCAACCCGGGACAGCGACGTGATGGCGAGCAGTACTTC | CASNPGQRRDGEQYF | TRBD1 | TRBJ2-7 | TRBV9 | once
TGTGCCAGCAGATTAAACAGGGACCCTGGAAACACCATATATTTT | CASRLNRDPGNTIYF | NA | TRBJ1-3 | TRBV6-1 | NA
TGCAGCGTTCAACCCCAGGCGGGGATGAACTATGGCTACACCTTC | CSVQPQAGMNYGYTF | NA | TRBJ1-2 | TRBV29-1 | NA
TGTGCCAGCAGCCAAGAGACAGGGCGGTTCTTC | CASSQETGRFF | TRBD1 | TRBJ2-1 | TRBV7-8 | NA
TGTGCCAGTTGGGGGCAGGGCTATGGCTACACCTTC | CASWGQGYGYTF | NA | TRBJ1-2 | TRBV10-3 | few
TGCGCCAGCAGCTTGGGGGGACTAGCGGGCTACAATGAGCAGTTCTTC | CASSLGGLAGYNEQFF | TRBD2 | TRBJ2-1 | TRBV5-1 | NA